This paragraph reports one T cell receptor beta chain. Antigen: not known. This sample is drawn from a study of vaccination and CD4 T cells after COVID-19. Points from the study as a whole: SARS-CoV-2-reactive clonotype medians increased from about 20 to 38, not significantly.

The study sequenced cultured CD4+ T cell DNA using the Oncomine TCR Beta short-read assay. Cultured CD4+ T cells were the source of extracted genomic DNA. Each CDR3 protein is one row after TCRdb ran MiXCR on the PCR reads. The data contain 15,000 to 20,000 distinct CDR3 sequences, around 48% of them singletons. The sample's treatment: approximately 10-day PBMC culture with coronavirus spike peptide pools or control peptides (ViraFEST assay). Upon completion of approximately ten days of culture, CD4+ T cells were isolated via negative selection. The clonotype was recovered from a human donor who had recovered from COVID-19. The sequencing input was CD4+ T cells from blood, cultured in vitro.

The CDR3 protein is CSASGPGLGQPQHF. The CDR3, as DNA: TGCAGTGCTAGTGGACCGGGCTTGGGGCAGCCCCAGCATTTT. The chain has TRBV20-1 and TRBJ1-5; D call uncertain. The CDR3 contains 14 residues. Trimming removed 3 bases at V and 7 bases at J, with 16 bases between. The germline gives CDR1 DFQATT, CDR2 SNEGSKA (reference sequence).